This passage covers 21 T cell receptor beta chains from one sample sequenced in a study of radiotherapy plus CTLA-4 blockade in lung cancer. The data were produced by immunoSEQ multiplex PCR, yet TCRdb's version contains in-frame clones alone and is incomplete. The top ten hold 2% to 2.5% of the sample, which has about 51,000 clones, approximately 80% seen once. This specimen was peripheral blood, taken from a patient treated with radiotherapy plus ipilimumab. These receptors all stem from a human donor with non-small cell lung cancer whose response to radiotherapy plus ipilimumab could not be evaluated.

This clone showed up just a few times. This chain uses TRBV7-3 with TRBJ2-3; 16 nucleotides agree with TRBD2. Germline CDR1 SGHTA, CDR2 FQGTGA. After removal of 5 bases from V and 8 bases from J, the junction contained 4 bases not matched to a gene. The CDR3 loop spans 15 amino acids. CDR3: CASSPGTSGRGTQYF. CDR3 nucleotide sequence: TGTGCCAGCAGCCCCGGGACTAGCGGGAGGGGTACGCAGTATTTT.

The rearrangement links TRBV18 to TRBJ2-4, with 11 nucleotides matching TRBD1. Germline loops: CDR1 KGHSH, CDR2 LQKENI. V dropped 6 bases and J dropped 5; count of bases not matched to a gene: 9. This CDR3 spans 16 amino acids. The CDR3 region has the DNA TGTGCCAGCTCCCCCGGGACAGGGGGATTGGAAAACATTCAGTACTTC. It encodes CASSPGTGGLENIQYF.

This chain uses TRBV6-6 with TRBJ2-1; 8 bases align to TRBD2. V lost 7 bases and J lost 9; bases outside the gene matches: 11. Germline V gene data show CDR1 as MNHNY and CDR2 as SVGAGI (reference sequence). The CDR3 length is 14 residues. The CDR3 sequence is CASIDRGTRAEQFF. CDR3 DNA: TGTGCCAGCATCGATCGAGGGACTAGGGCTGAGCAGTTCTTC.

V is TRBV30 and J is TRBJ2-5; possibly TRBD1 for D (6 bases). The CDR3 runs to 13 residues. Germline loops: CDR1 GTSNPN, CDR2 SVGIG (reference sequence). The V end was cut by 1 base, the J end by 4 bases, with 10 bases between. The CDR3 nucleotides read TGTGCCTGGAGTGGAATAGGGGGAGAGACCCAGTACTTC. Its protein product is CAWSGIGGETQYF.

This chain links TRBV7-2 with TRBJ2-3; a weak D match, TRBD1 (5 bases). Per the germline V gene, CDR1 is SGHTA and CDR2 is FQGNSA. The V gene lost 8 bases and the J gene lost 5 bases, with 23 bases spanning the gap. The CDR3 consists of 16 residues. The CDR3 DNA reads as TGTGCCAGCTTGAGAAGTAGGGGCGGTACGGGAGATACGCAGTATTTT. As protein: CASLRSRGGTGDTQYF. The whole variable domain, remainder taken from reference TRBV7-2 and TRBJ2-3, is GAGVSQSPSNKVTEKGKDVELRCDPISGHTALYWYRQSLGQGLEFLIYFQGNSAPDKSGLPSDRFSAERTGGSVSTLTIQRTQQEDSAVYLCASLRSRGGTGDTQYFGPGTRLTVL.

The rearrangement uses TRBV21-1 and TRBJ2-7; TRBD2 was called by the table and not checked on the DNA. TRBV21-1 is a recognized pseudogene. The CDR3 has 17 residues. The CDR3 loop reads CAITLPGGPGVPYEQYF. CDR3 sequence (DNA): TGTGCCATTACTCTTCCCGGCGGGCCCGGAGTCCCCTACGAGCAGTACTTC.

This clone was seen once. This chain links TRBV7-2 with TRBJ1-6, with D possibly being TRBD1 (6 bases). Germline V CDR1 and CDR2: SGHTA, FQGNSA. The length of the CDR3 is 13 residues. Trimming stripped 7 bases from V and 7 bases from J, with 11 bases between. The CDR3 DNA follows: TGTGCCAGCACAGACAGGTTGAATTCACCCCTCCACTTT. Translated: CASTDRLNSPLHF.

This chain connects TRBV5-1 to TRBJ2-5; maybe TRBD1 (6 bases). Trimming removed 7 bases at V and 0 bases at J, with 7 bases between. The CDR3 is 12 residues long. The germline gives CDR1 SGHRS, CDR2 YFSETQ. CDR3 coding DNA: TGCGCCAGCCGGACAGACCAAGAGACCCAGTACTTC. Translating gives CASRTDQETQYF.

This clone was seen a handful of times. The chain employs TRBV6-5 and TRBJ1-1, with TRBD1 identical over 7 bases. Losses at the gene ends were 6 bases for V and 6 bases for J; bases not matched to a gene: 7. The CDR3 consists of 13 residues. In germline, CDR1 is MNHEY, CDR2 SVGAGI. CDR3: CASSITGDAEAFF. CDR3 nucleotide sequence: TGTGCCAGCAGCATAACAGGGGATGCTGAAGCTTTCTTT.

V gene TRBV6-6 combines with J gene TRBJ2-7; 7 bases line up with TRBD2. Germline lookup yields CDR1 MNHNY and CDR2 SVGAGI (reference sequence). J was trimmed by 6 bases and V by 7 bases; bases with no gene match: 3. This CDR3 region has 11 residues. The CDR3 DNA follows: TGTGCCAGCACCTGGGAGGGCGAGCAGTACTTC. Protein product: CASTWEGEQYF.

This clone was counted between two and nine times. The DNA for the CDR3 is TGTGCCAGCAGCTTAGATGTCGGGGGGTACGAGCAGTACTTC. This codes for CASSLDVGGYEQYF. J is TRBJ2-7 and V is TRBV11-2; 7 bases fit TRBD2. The germline CDR1 and CDR2 sequences are SGHAT and FQNNGV. The trim removed 0 bases at V and 4 bases at J, leaving 3 bases unmatched. The CDR3 length is 14 residues.

This chain uses TRBV27 with TRBJ1-5; 8 bases fit TRBD1. The ends lost 4 bases at V and 9 bases at J; junction bases unmatched: 5. The CDR3 is 13 residues long. Germline V lookup: CDR1 MNHEY, CDR2 SMNVEV (reference sequence). The CDR3 spells CASSYGQGSPQHF. As DNA, the CDR3 is TGTGCCAGCAGTTACGGACAGGGCTCGCCCCAGCATTTT.

The chain recombines TRBV28 with TRBJ1-1; the D is unclear. Germline CDR1 and CDR2: MDHEN and SYDVKM. V was pared by 6 bases and J by 4 bases, with 6 bases between. CDR3 length equals 11 residues. CDR3 coding DNA: TGTGCCAGCAGATGGAGCACTGAAGCTTTCTTT. Amino acid sequence: CASRWSTEAFF. Full variable domain (outside the CDR3, taken from reference TRBV28 and TRBJ1-1): DVKVTQSSRYLVKRTGEKVFLECVQDMDHENMFWYRQDPGLGLRLIYFSYDVKMKEKGDIPEGYSVSREKKERFSLILESASTNQTSMYLCASRWSTEAFFGQGTRLTVV.

The gene calls are TRBV4-2 and TRBJ2-5, with D perhaps matching TRBD2 (5 bases). Between the trimmed V and J ends, which lost 4 bases and 1 base, there was a span of 10 bases. The germline CDR1 and CDR2 sequences are LGHNA and YNFKEQ. This CDR3 spans 14 amino acids. The CDR3 sequence: CASSRERFQETQYF. CDR3 DNA sequence: TGTGCCAGCAGCCGGGAGCGGTTCCAAGAGACCCAGTACTTC.

This clone appeared a single time. The rearrangement joins TRBV6-5 to TRBJ1-2, with a tentative D call TRBD1 (6 bases). This CDR3 contains 13 residues. From germline, CDR1 is MNHEY and CDR2 SVGAGI. Trimming shortened V by 2 bases and J by 3 bases, and 7 bases separated the two germline ends. The CDR3, as DNA: TGTGCCAGCAGTTACCAGGGGTACTATGGCTACACCTTC. Amino acid sequence: CASSYQGYYGYTF.

The J gene is TRBJ2-3, the V gene TRBV7-8; D is perhaps TRBD2 (5 bases). CDR1 and CDR2 (germline): SGHVS, FQNEAQ. The CDR3 totals 12 residues. V was trimmed by 5 bases and J by 8 bases, leaving 11 bases between them. The DNA of the CDR3 is TGTGCCAGCAGCCGTAACGAGGGTACGCAGTATTTT. Encoded protein: CASSRNEGTQYF.

CDR3 sequence (DNA): TGTGCCTGGAAGAGGGCGGGGGGGCCTGGCACCGGGGAGCTGTTTTTT. Amino acids: CAWKRAGGPGTGELFF. J is TRBJ2-2 and V is TRBV30; TRBD2 matches 9 bases. Germline CDR1 GTSNPN, CDR2 SVGIG (reference sequence). Losses at the gene ends were 4 bases for V and 4 bases for J; bases not matched to a gene: 10. The CDR3 runs 16 residues.

This clone was seen a handful of times. This sequence joins TRBV7-2 and TRBJ2-5, with a possible D match to TRBD1 (7 bases). The germline CDR1 and CDR2 sequences are SGHTA and FQGNSA. This CDR3 comprises 15 residues. Trimming removed 2 bases at V and 5 bases at J, with 15 bases between. This CDR3 is CASSLPRGELETQYF. CDR3 DNA: TGTGCCAGCAGCTTACCCAGGGGGGAACTGGAGACCCAGTACTTC.

The chain combines TRBV19 with TRBJ1-4; 9 bases are a match to TRBD1. Germline CDR1 and CDR2: LNHDA and SQIVND (reference sequence). Trimming cost V 7 bases and J 2 bases; bases outside gene matches: 5. The CDR3 runs 15 residues. The CDR3 nucleotides are TGTGCCAGTATCGAGACAGGGGGGACTAATGAAAAACTGTTTTTT. As protein: CASIETGGTNEKLFF. The complete variable domain, with remaining parts taken from reference TRBV19 and TRBJ1-4, reads DGGITQSPKYLFRKEGQNVTLSCEQNLNHDAMYWYRQDPGQGLRLIYYSQIVNDFQKGDIAEGYSVSREKKESFPLTVTSAQKNPTAFYLCASIETGGTNEKLFFGSGTQLSVL.

This clone was counted between two and nine times. The gene calls are TRBV7-9 and TRBJ2-6, with D hard to call. The CDR3 covers 14 residues. CDR1 is SEHNR, CDR2 FQNEAQ, per germline (reference sequence). V dropped 5 bases and J dropped 0 bases, with 5 bases sitting between them. CDR3 amino acids: CASSASSGANVLTF. CDR3 sequence (DNA): TGTGCCAGCAGCGCTAGCTCTGGGGCCAACGTCCTGACTTTC.

The V call is TRBV19, the J call TRBJ2-5, with 8 bases that match TRBD1. With V trimmed by 5 bases and J by 5 bases, 7 bases remained unmatched. The CDR3 consists of 14 residues. The germline V gene has CDR1 LNHDA and CDR2 SQIVND (reference sequence). The CDR3 sequence is CASSSQDRAETQYF. In DNA form, the CDR3 reads TGTGCCAGTAGTTCCCAGGACAGGGCCGAGACCCAGTACTTC.